The 9 T cell receptor beta chains in this list originate from one sample, sequenced in a study of cytomegalovirus exposure and HLA in healthy donors. This PCR relied on a set of 60 Vbeta primers and 13 Jbeta primers. The method was immunoSEQ multiplex PCR; TCRdb's version includes in-frame clones alone and lacks a portion of them. The table records about 200,000 clones, about 81% of them present only once. The material sequenced was PBMCs. The source is a woman aged 50 to 60 in good health and CMV-seropositive.

Of note for this clone: Other DNA sequences in this sample translate to the same CDR3. This sequence joins TRBV18 and TRBJ2-3; D is ambiguous. V was shortened by 2 bases and J by 0 bases, with 6 bases between the two germline ends. There are 14 residues in the CDR3. Germline V CDR1 and CDR2: KGHSH, LQKENI. The DNA of the CDR3 is TGTGCCAGCTCACCAGCCACTAGCACAGATACGCAGTATTTT. It translates to CASSPATSTDTQYF.

The chain carries TRBV6-5 and TRBJ2-3, with TRBD2 identical over 9 bases. The CDR3 is made up of 16 amino acids. Trimming at V came to 4 bases and at J to 7 bases, leaving 12 bases not matched to a gene. Germline V gene data show CDR1 as MNHEY and CDR2 as SVGAGI. CDR3 residues: CASSSWVAGASNTQYF. CDR3 DNA sequence: TGTGCCAGCAGTTCGTGGGTAGCGGGGGCCTCGAATACGCAGTATTTT.

The V gene is TRBV19, the J gene TRBJ1-3, with 9 bases identical to TRBD1. The CDR3 is 15 residues long. Losses at the gene ends were 4 bases for V and 2 bases for J; bases not matched to a gene: 3. The V gene's germline CDR1 is LNHDA and CDR2 SQIVND (reference sequence). This CDR3 is CASSTRDRAGNTIYF. The DNA of the CDR3 is TGTGCCAGTAGTACGCGGGACAGGGCTGGAAACACCATATATTTT.

This clone was seen a few times. This rearrangement joins TRBV6-5 to TRBJ2-7; D might be TRBD2 (6 bases). Trimming took 5 bases from V and 5 from J, leaving 16 bases between them. Germline CDR1 MNHEY, CDR2 SVGAGI. The CDR3 has 14 amino acids. The CDR3: CASSKGLANNEQYF. The CDR3 region has the DNA TGTGCCAGCAGTAAGGGGCTAGCGAACAACGAGCAGTACTTC.

The chain combines TRBV5-4 with TRBJ2-3; D might be TRBD2 (7 bases). The ends were cut back, 5 bases at V and 4 bases at J, with 17 bases in the middle. The CDR3 runs 15 residues. In germline, CDR1 is SGHNT, CDR2 YYREEE (reference sequence). In DNA, the CDR3 is TGTGCCAGCAGGGACAGCGGGATCCCCCCAGATACGCAGTATTTT. Amino acid sequence: CASRDSGIPPDTQYF.

Worth noting for this clone: Relative to the germline gene, one junction end is altered; a read error may explain this. This chain uses TRBV18 with TRBJ1-5; the D is unclear. CDR3 length equals 13 residues. The germline V gene has CDR1 KGHSH and CDR2 LQKENI. The CDR3 region is CATSIGGNQPQHF. Here the CDR3 DNA reads TGTGCCACCTCAATCGGCGGAAATCAGCCCCAGCATTTT. The full variable domain, with the rest looked up from reference TRBV18 and TRBJ1-5, is NAGVMQNPRHLVRRRGQEARLRCSPMKGHSHVYWYRQLPEEGLKFMVYLQKENIIDESGMPKERFSAEFPKEGPSILRIQQVVRGDSAAYFCATSIGGNQPQHFGDGTRLSIL.

The CDR3, as DNA: TGTGCCAGCAGTTTTCGGTACAGGGGCTTGACAGATCAGCCCCAGCATTTT. Its translation is CASSFRYRGLTDQPQHF. V and J are TRBV27 and TRBJ1-5, with 7 bases that match TRBD1. Trimming removed 3 bases from V and 5 bases from J; junction bases left unmatched: 13. CDR1 and CDR2 (germline): MNHEY, SMNVEV (reference sequence). This CDR3 comprises 17 residues.

The gene calls are TRBV5-1 and TRBJ1-1; 11 nucleotides align to TRBD1. This CDR3 contains 13 residues. V shed 7 bases and J 3 bases; nucleotides not matched to a gene: 2. Germline assignment: CDR1 SGHRS and CDR2 YFSETQ. CDR3 region: CASGGQGDTEAFF. CDR3 nucleotides: TGCGCCAGCGGGGGACAGGGGGACACTGAAGCTTTCTTT. Combining the CDR3 with reference TRBV5-1 and TRBJ1-1 gives the whole variable domain KAGVTQTPRYLIKTRGQQVTLSCSPISGHRSVSWYQQTPGQGLQFLFEYFSETQRNKGNFPGRFSGRQFSNSRSEMNVSTLELGDSALYLCASGGQGDTEAFFGQGTRLTVV.

The CDR3 reads CASSQDLYEQYF. For the CDR3, the DNA is TGTGCCAGCAGCCAAGATCTCTACGAGCAGTACTTC. The J gene is TRBJ2-7, the V gene TRBV4-2, with D unclear. Trimming left V 0 bases short and J 3 bases short, with 3 bases between. Looked up from germline, CDR1 is LGHNA and CDR2 is YNFKEQ. CDR3 length: 12 amino acids.